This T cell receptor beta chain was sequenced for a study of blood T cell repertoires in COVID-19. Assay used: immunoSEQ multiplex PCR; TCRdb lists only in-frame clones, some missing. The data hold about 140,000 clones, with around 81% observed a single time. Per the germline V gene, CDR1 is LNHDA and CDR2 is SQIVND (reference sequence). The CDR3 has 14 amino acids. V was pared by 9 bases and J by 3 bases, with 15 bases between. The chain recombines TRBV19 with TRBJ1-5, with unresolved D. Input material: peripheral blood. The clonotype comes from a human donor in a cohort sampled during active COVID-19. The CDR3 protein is CASKTSTPNQPQHF. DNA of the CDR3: TGTGCCAGCAAAACCAGTACACCCAATCAGCCCCAGCATTTT.